What follows are 5 T cell receptor beta chains derived from one specimen sequenced in a study of blood T cells in healthy people across ages (dated by TCRdb to between 2014 and 2017). Libraries were constructed by 5' RACE. TCRdb shows the sequencer as Illumina HiSeq 2500. The second PCR ran for about 7 to 11 cycles and used a J-beta primer mix along with a sample-barcoded 5' primer. Through fastp at Q25 and MiXCR, TCRdb rebuilt clones from the public reads, retaining in-frame beta chains. CDR3 protein duplicates are merged, each entry listing the most common genes and DNA. Recorded for this sample are fewer than 900,000 distinct CDR3 sequences; around 40% of them occurred a single time. More than 20% of the sample is held by the ten biggest clonotypes. The specimen sequenced was blood. These receptors came from a woman aged 55-69 years in good health.

The chain carries TRBV14 and TRBJ2-7; tentative D call: TRBD2 (6 bases). The V gene's germline CDR1 is SGHDN and CDR2 FVKESK. Trimming shortened V by 4 bases and J by 5 bases, and 9 bases separated the two germline ends. This CDR3 comprises 12 residues. The CDR3 region is CASSRGGDEQYF. The CDR3 DNA reads TGTGCCAGCAGCCGGGGAGGAGACGAGCAGTACTTC.

This chain connects TRBV15 to TRBJ2-3, with 10 bases fitting TRBD2. The V and J ends lost 0 bases and 2 bases, in that order; junction bases with no gene match: 2. CDR3 size: 16 residues. CDR1 and CDR2 (germline): LNHNV, YYDKDF (reference sequence). The CDR3 sequence: CATSREAGGNTDTQYF. The CDR3 DNA sequence: TGTGCCACCAGCAGAGAAGCGGGGGGGAACACAGATACGCAGTATTTT.

The genes are TRBV6-1 and TRBJ2-7; unclear D gene. V lost 5 bases, J lost 7 bases, and 12 bases lay in between. Germline assignment: CDR1 MNHNS and CDR2 SASEGT. The CDR3 is 12 amino acids. CDR3 sequence reads: CASSQMVNEQYF. The CDR3 nucleotides read TGTGCCAGCAGTCAAATGGTCAATGAGCAGTACTTC.

The rearrangement joins TRBV6-2 or TRBV6-3 to TRBJ2-3, with D hard to call. The V gene lost 6 bases and the J gene lost 3 bases, with 16 bases spanning the gap. CDR1 and CDR2 (germline): MNHEY, SVGEGT. CDR3 length equals 15 residues. The CDR3 region is CASSPVWERTDTQYF. CDR3 sequence (DNA): TGTGCCAGCAGCCCCGTTTGGGAACGAACAGATACGCAGTATTTT.

Comment on this clonotype: Possible read error: a much larger clone is one base away. Likely a read error: the CDR3 ends without its conserved phenylalanine or tryptophan. The genes are TRBV29-1 and TRBJ2-5; D unclear. With 4 bases removed from V and 3 bases from J, the gap between germline ends came to 6 bases. The CDR3 is 11 residues long. Germline V gives CDR1 SQVTM, CDR2 ANQGSEA. The CDR3 loop reads CSVGHKETQYV. Written as DNA, the CDR3 is TGCAGCGTTGGACATAAAGAGACCCAGTACGTC.